The sequence of this T cell receptor (beta chain) was determined in a study of T cell changes during pregnancy in multiple sclerosis. Sequencing used immunoSEQ multiplex PCR; TCRdb keeps in-frame clones, though not all of them. The table shows around 17,000 clones, with around 97% occurring only once. The CDR3 spans 17 residues. The J segment lost 5 bases and the V segment lost 7 bases, leaving 19 bases of the junction unmatched. Germline V gene lookup returns CDR1 SNHLY and CDR2 FYNNEI. The chain has TRBV2 and TRBJ2-5, with 7 bases fitting TRBD2. This TCR was sampled from a female donor with multiple sclerosis, enrolled in a pregnancy study. Sequenced here: peripheral blood, sampled in the third trimester of pregnancy. The CDR3 DNA reads TGTGCCAGCAAAACTATCCAACGTGCGGGGAGGGCGGAGACCCAGTACTTC. It translates to CASKTIQRAGRAETQYF.